A selection of T cell receptor beta chains follows, all from one sample in a study of T cell changes during pregnancy in multiple sclerosis. Repertoires were generated with immunoSEQ multiplex PCR, while TCRdb's copy carries only in-frame clones and drops some. The repertoire holds about 58,000 clones, about 90% seen once, with 0.49% in the top ten. The sequenced sample was CD4+ T cells from peripheral blood mononuclear cells, obtained after pregnancy. These receptors all stem from a female donor in good health, enrolled as a control in a pregnancy study. CDR3s include the opening cysteine and the closing phenylalanine or tryptophan.

V: TRBV28; J: TRBJ1-2; CDR3: CASSLEVGWGYTF
V: TRBV6-4; J: TRBJ2-3; CDR3: CASSESTGNTDTQYF
V: TRBV15; J: TRBJ1-6; CDR3: CATSSVSNSPLHF
V: TRBV5-1; J: TRBJ2-2; CDR3: CASSPRLAGGAGELFF
V: TRBV12-5; J: TRBJ2-2; CDR3: CASGFPPTITSTGELFF
V: TRBV20-1; J: TRBJ2-7; CDR3: CSAQRGSEQYF
V: TRBV19; J: TRBJ1-1; CDR3: CASSGRTGWGTEAFF
V: TRBV7-9; J: TRBJ2-1; CDR3: CASSPTGGSYNEQFF
V: TRBV9; J: TRBJ1-1; CDR3: CASSRIGQGNTEAFF
V: TRBV19; J: TRBJ1-2; CDR3: CASSRSRQHGYTF
V: TRBV19; J: TRBJ1-2; CDR3: CASSIQEVGDGYTF
V: TRBV5-6; J: TRBJ2-7; CDR3: CASSFIPGTGSYEQYF
V: TRBV19; J: TRBJ2-5; CDR3: CASSIRAGWETQYF
V: TRBV19; J: TRBJ1-4; CDR3: CASSITDPGGTNEKLFF
V: TRBV4-3; J: TRBJ2-2; CDR3: CASSQDLRGYTGELFF
V: TRBV11-2; J: TRBJ2-7; CDR3: CASSSGGQTYEQYF
V: TRBV5-4; J: TRBJ1-2; CDR3: CASSSNRGADYGYTF
V: TRBV6-6; J: TRBJ2-5; CDR3: CASSPSPWGGETQYF
V: TRBV27; J: TRBJ1-1; CDR3: CASSPGGWEAFF
V: TRBV20-1; J: TRBJ2-5; CDR3: CSASTGGTQYF
V: TRBV6-1; J: TRBJ1-5; CDR3: CASSELAPRYSNQPQHF
V: TRBV21-1; J: TRBJ2-7; CDR3: CASSKGVLSGGKWEQYF
V: TRBV2; J: TRBJ1-1; CDR3: CASSPRGRTEAFF
V: TRBV23-1; J: TRBJ2-1; CDR3: CASSQSDRVGEQFF